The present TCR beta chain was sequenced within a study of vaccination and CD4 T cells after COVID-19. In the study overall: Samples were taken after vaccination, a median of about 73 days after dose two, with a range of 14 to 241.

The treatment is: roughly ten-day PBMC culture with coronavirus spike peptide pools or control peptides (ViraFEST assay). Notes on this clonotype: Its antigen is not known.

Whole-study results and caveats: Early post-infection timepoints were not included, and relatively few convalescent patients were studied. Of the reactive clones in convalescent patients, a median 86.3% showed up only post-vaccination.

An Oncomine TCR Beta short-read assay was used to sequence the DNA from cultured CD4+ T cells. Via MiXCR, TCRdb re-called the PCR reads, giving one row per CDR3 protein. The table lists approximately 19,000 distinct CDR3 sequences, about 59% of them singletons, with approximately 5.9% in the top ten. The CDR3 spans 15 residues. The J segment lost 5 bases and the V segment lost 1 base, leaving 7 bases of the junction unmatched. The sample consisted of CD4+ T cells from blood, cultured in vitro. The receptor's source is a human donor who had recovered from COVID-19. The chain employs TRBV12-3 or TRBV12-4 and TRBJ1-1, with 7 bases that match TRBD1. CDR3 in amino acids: CASSLDRGWATEAFF. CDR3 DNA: TGTGCCAGCAGTTTAGACAGGGGTTGGGCGACTGAAGCTTTCTTT.